Described below is a single T cell receptor (beta chain) sequence and its context. As processed by the authors: Reference gene primers were amplified, and this amplification served to estimate nucleated cell counts. Only in-frame clones appear in the TCRdb table, and some are missing; sequencing was by immunoSEQ multiplex PCR. Clone size and V and J calls were adopted from that table, with D and trimming inferred from the DNA. In the table there are 110,000 or so clones, over 80% of which are singletons. The data stem from a study of blood T cell repertoires in COVID-19. About the study: T cells, B-cell-depleted T cells, or PBMCs provided the cDNA or gDNA that served as material.

CDR3 length: 15 amino acids. Germline V gives CDR1 SGHNT, CDR2 YYREEE (reference sequence). Deletions cut 0 bases from V and 4 bases from J, with 13 bases between. The chain recombines TRBV5-4 with TRBJ1-2, with unresolved D. The source of this sequence is a woman aged 50 to 60 with acute or convalescent COVID-19. The sample consisted of peripheral blood. CDR3 coding DNA: TGTGCCAGCAGCTTGGATCCTTGGGCACCCTATGGCTACACCTTC. Amino acids: CASSLDPWAPYGYTF.